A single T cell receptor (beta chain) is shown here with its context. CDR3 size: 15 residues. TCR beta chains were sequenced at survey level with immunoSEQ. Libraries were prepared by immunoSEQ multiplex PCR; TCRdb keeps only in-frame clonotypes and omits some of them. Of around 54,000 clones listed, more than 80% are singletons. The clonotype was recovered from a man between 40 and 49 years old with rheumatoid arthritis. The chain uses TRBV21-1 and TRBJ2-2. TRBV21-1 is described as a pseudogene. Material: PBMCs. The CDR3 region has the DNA TGTGCCAGCAGCATGGGGAAGTGGAACACCGGGGAGCTGTTTTTT. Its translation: CASSMGKWNTGELFF.